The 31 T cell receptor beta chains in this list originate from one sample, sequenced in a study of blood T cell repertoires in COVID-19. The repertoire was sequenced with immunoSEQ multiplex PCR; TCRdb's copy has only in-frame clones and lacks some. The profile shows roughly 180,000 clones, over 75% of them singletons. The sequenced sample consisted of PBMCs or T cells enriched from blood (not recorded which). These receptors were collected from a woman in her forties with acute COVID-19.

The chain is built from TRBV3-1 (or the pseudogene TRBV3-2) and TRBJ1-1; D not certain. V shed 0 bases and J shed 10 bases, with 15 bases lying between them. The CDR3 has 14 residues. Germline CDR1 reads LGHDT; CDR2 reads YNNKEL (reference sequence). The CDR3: CASSQDFNSIRAFF. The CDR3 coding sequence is TGTGCCAGCAGCCAAGATTTTAACTCCATACGAGCTTTCTTT.

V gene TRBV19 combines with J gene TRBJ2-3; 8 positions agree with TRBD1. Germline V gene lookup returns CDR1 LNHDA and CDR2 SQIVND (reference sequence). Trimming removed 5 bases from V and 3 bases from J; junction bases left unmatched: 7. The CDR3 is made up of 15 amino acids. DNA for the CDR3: TGTGCCAGTAGTCCAAGACAGGGGATAACAGATACGCAGTATTTT. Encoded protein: CASSPRQGITDTQYF.

The CDR3 DNA reads as TGTGCCAGCAGCTTACAGGGGGCCAATCAGCCCCAGCATTTT. Translation gives CASSLQGANQPQHF. The rearrangement uses TRBV7-8 and TRBJ1-5; 8 bases are shared with TRBD1. Trimming took 2 bases from V and 3 from J; bases not matched to a gene: 0. The CDR3 is 14 residues long. CDR1 and CDR2 (germline): SGHVS, FQNEAQ.

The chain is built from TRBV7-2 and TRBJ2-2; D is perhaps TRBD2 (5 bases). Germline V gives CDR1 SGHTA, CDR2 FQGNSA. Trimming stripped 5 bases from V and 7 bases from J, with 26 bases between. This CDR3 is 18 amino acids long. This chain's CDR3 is CASSRVWRVRDAGGELFF. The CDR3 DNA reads TGTGCCAGCAGCAGGGTCTGGCGGGTACGCGATGCGGGCGGGGAGCTGTTTTTT. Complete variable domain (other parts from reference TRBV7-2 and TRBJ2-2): GAGVSQSPSNKVTEKGKDVELRCDPISGHTALYWYRQSLGQGLEFLIYFQGNSAPDKSGLPSDRFSAERTGGSVSTLTIQRTQQEDSAVYLCASSRVWRVRDAGGELFFGEGSRLTVL.

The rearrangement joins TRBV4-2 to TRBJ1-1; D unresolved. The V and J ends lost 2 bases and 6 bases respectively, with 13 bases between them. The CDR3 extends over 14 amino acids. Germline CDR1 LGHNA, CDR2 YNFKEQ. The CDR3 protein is CASSQPEAAAEAFF. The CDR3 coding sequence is TGTGCCAGCAGCCAACCAGAGGCGGCCGCTGAAGCTTTCTTT.

CDR3 region: CASSRSGAAWVNEQFF. In DNA form, the CDR3 reads TGTGCCAGCAGCAGGAGCGGGGCTGCTTGGGTCAATGAGCAGTTCTTC. The J gene is TRBJ2-1, the V gene TRBV5-4, with TRBD2 identical over 7 bases. CDR3 length equals 16 residues. V lost 4 bases to trimming and J lost 6 bases; unmatched junction nucleotides: 13. Germline values: CDR1 SGHNT, CDR2 YYREEE (reference sequence).

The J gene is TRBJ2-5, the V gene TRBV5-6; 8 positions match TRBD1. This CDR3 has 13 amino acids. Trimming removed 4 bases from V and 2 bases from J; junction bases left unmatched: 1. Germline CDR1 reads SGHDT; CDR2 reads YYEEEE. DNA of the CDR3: TGTGCCAGCAGCGGGACAGGACAAGAGACCCAGTACTTC. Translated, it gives CASSGTGQETQYF. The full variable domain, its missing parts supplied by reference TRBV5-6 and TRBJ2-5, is DAGVTQSPTHLIKTRGQQVTLRCSPKSGHDTVSWYQQALGQGPQFIFQYYEEEERQRGNFPDRFSGHQFPNYSSELNVNALLLGDSALYLCASSGTGQETQYFGPGTRLLVL.

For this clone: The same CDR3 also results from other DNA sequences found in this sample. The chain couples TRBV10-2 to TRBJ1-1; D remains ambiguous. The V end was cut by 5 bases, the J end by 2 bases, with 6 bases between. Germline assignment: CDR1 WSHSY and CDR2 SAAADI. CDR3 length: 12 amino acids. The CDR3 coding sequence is TGCGCCAGCAGTAGACTTAACACTGAAGCTTTCTTT. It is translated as CASSRLNTEAFF.

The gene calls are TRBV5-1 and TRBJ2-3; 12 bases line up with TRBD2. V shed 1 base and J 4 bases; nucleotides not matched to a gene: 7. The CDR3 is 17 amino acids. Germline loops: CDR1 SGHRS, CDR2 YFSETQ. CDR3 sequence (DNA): TGCGCCAGCAGCTTGCTATCTAGCGGGAGGGCCCCAGATACGCAGTATTTT. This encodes CASSLLSSGRAPDTQYF.

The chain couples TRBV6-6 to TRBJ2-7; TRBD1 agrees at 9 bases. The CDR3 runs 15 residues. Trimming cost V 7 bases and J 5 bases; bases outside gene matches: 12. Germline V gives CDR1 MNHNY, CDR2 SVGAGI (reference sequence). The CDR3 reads CASTTPDRGKNEQYF. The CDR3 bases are TGTGCCAGCACCACCCCGGACAGGGGTAAGAACGAGCAGTACTTC.

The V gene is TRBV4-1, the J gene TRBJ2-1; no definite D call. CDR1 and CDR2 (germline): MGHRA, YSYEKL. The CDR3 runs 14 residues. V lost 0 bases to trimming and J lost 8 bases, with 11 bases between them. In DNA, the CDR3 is TGCGCCAGCAGCCAAGAACCAAGAGAGGATGAGCAGTTCTTC. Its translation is CASSQEPREDEQFF.

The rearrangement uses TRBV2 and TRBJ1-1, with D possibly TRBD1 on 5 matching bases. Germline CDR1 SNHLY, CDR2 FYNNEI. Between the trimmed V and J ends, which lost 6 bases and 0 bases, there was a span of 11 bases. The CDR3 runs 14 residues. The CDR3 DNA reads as TGTGCCAGCAGAGCCGGACATATGAACACTGAAGCTTTCTTT. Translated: CASRAGHMNTEAFF.

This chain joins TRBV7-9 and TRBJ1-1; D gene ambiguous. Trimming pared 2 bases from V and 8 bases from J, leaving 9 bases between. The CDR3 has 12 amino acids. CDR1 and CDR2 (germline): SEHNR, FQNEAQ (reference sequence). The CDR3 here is CASSLLTREAFF. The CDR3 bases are TGTGCCAGCAGCTTACTGACGAGGGAAGCTTTCTTT.

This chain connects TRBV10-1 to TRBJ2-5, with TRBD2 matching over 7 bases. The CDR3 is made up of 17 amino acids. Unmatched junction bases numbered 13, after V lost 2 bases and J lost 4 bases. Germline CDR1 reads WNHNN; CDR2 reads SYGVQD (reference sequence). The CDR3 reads CASSEGLVAGEIETQYF. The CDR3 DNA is TGCGCCAGCAGTGAGGGTCTTGTGGCGGGAGAAATAGAGACCCAGTACTTC.

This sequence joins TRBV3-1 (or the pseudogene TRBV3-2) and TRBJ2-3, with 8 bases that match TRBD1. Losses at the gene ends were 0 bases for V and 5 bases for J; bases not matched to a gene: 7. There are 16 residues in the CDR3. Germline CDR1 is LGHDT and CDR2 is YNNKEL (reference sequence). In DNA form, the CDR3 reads TGTGCCAGCAGCCAAGAAGAAGGACAGGGTGGAGATACGCAGTATTTT. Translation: CASSQEEGQGGDTQYF.

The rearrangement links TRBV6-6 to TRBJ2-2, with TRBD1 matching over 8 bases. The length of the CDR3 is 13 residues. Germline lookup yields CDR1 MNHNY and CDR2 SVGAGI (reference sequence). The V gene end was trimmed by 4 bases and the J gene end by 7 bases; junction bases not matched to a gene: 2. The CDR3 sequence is CASSLTGVGELFF. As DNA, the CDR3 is TGTGCCAGCAGTTTGACAGGGGTCGGGGAGCTGTTTTTT.

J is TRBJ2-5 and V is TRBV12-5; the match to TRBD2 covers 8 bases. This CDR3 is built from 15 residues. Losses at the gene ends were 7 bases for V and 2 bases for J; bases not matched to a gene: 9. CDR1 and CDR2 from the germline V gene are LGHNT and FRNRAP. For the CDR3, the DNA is TGTGCTAGTGCCCGGGGGGGGACGGAACAAGAGACCCAGTACTTC. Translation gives CASARGGTEQETQYF.

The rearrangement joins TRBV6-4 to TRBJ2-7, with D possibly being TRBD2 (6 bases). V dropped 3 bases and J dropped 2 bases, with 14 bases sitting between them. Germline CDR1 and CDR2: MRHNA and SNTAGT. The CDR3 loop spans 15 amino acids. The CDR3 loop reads CASSEQRASPYEQYV. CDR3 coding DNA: TGTGCCAGCAGTGAACAGCGGGCCAGCCCCTACGAGCAGTACGTC.

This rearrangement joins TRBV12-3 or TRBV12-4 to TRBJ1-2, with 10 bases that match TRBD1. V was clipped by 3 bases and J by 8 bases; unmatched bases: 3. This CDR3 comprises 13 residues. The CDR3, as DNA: TGTGCCAGCAGTTTTCGGACAGGGGGAGGCTACACCTTC. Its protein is CASSFRTGGGYTF.

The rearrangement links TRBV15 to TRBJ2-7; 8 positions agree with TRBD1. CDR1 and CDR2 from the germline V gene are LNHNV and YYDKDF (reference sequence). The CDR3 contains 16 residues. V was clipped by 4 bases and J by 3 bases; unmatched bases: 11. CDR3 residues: CATSTSGGASDYEQYF. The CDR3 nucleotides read TGTGCCACCAGCACCTCAGGGGGCGCCTCCGACTACGAGCAGTACTTC.

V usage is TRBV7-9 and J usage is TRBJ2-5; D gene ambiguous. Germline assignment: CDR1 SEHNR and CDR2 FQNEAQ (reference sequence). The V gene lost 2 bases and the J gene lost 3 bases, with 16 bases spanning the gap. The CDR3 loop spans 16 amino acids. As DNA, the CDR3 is TGTGCCAGCAGCTTAATCGAGTCTAGGAGAAAAGAGACCCAGTACTTC. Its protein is CASSLIESRRKETQYF. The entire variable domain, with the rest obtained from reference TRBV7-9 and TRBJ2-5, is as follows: DTGVSQNPRHKITKRGQNVTFRCDPISEHNRLYWYRQTLGQGPEFLTYFQNEAQLEKSRLLSDRFSAERPKGSFSTLEIQRTEQGDSAMYLCASSLIESRRKETQYFGPGTRLLVL.

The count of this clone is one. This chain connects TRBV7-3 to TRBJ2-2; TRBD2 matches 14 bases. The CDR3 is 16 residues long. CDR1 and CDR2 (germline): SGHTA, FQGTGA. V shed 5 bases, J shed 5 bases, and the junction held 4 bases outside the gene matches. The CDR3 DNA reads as TGTGCCAGCAGCCTGACTAGCGGGAGGGGTACCGGGGAGCTGTTTTTT. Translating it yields CASSLTSGRGTGELFF.

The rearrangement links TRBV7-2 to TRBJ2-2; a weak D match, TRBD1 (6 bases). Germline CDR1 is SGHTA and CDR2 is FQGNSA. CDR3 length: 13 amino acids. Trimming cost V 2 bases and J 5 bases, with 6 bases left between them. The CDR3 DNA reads TGTGCCAGCAGCTTAAGGGGGACCGGGGAGCTGTTTTTT. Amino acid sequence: CASSLRGTGELFF.

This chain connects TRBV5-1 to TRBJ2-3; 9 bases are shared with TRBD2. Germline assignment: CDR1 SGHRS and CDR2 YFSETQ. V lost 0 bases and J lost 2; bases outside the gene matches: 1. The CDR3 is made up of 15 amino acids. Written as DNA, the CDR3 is TGCGCCAGCAGCTTGGGACTAGCGGACACAGATACGCAGTATTTT. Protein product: CASSLGLADTDTQYF.

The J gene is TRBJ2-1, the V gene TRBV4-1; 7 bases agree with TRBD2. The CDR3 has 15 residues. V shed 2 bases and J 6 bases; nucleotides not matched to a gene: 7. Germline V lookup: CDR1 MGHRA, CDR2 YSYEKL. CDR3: CASSQLGLDPNEQFF. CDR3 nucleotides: TGCGCCAGCAGCCAACTTGGACTAGACCCCAATGAGCAGTTCTTC.

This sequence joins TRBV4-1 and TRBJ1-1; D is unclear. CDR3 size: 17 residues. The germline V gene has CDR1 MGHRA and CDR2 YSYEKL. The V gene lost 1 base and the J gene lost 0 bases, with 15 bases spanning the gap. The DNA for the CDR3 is TGCGCCAGCAGCCAAGTTTTTGGGCAGCGGATGAACACTGAAGCTTTCTTT. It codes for CASSQVFGQRMNTEAFF.

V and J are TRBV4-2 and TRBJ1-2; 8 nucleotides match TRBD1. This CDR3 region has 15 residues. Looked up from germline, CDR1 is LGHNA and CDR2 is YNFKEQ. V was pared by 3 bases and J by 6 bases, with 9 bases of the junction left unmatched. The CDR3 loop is CASSQHLQGADGYTF. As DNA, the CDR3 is TGTGCCAGCAGCCAGCATCTTCAGGGGGCGGATGGCTACACCTTC.

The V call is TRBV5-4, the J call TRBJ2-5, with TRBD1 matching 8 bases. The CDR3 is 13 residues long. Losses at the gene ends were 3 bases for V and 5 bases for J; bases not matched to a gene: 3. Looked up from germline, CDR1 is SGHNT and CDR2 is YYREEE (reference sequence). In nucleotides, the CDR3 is TGTGCCAGCAGCTGGGACAGGACGGAGACCCAGTACTTC. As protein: CASSWDRTETQYF.

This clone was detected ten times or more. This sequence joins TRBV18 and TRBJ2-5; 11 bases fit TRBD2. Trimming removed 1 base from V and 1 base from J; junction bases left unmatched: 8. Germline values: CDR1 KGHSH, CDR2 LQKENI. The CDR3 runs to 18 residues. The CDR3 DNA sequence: TGTGCCAGCTCACCACTCGCTCTAGCGGGAGGCCCCCAAGAGACCCAGTACTTC. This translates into CASSPLALAGGPQETQYF.

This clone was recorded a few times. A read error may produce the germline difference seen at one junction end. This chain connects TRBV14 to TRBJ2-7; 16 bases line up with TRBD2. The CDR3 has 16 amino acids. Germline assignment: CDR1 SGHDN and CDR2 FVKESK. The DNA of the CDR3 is TGTGCCAGCAGAGGGACTAGCGGGAGGGCCTCCAACGAGCAGTACTTC. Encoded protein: CASRGTSGRASNEQYF. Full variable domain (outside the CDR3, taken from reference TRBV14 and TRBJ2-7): EAGVTQFPSHSVIEKGQTVTLRCDPISGHDNLYWYRRVMGKEIKFLLHFVKESKQDESGMPNNRFLAERTGGTYSTLKVQPAELEDSGVYFCASRGTSGRASNEQYFGPGTRLTVT.

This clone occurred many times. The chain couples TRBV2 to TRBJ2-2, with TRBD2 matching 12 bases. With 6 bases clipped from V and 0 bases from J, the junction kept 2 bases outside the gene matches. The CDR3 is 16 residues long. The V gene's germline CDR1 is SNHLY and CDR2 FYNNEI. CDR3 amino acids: CASRGLAGANTGELFF. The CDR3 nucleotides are TGTGCCAGCAGGGGACTAGCGGGTGCGAACACCGGGGAGCTGTTTTTT.